One and the same sample provided the 30 T cell receptor beta chains below, sequenced in a study of OX40 agonist ivuxolimab in advanced cancers. The method was immunoSEQ multiplex PCR; TCRdb's version includes in-frame clones alone and lacks a portion of them. The sample holds 55,000 to 65,000 clones; 80% to 95% are singletons and the top ten take less than 0.55%. This specimen consisted of CD4+ or CD8+ T cells sorted from blood, obtained in a trial of the OX40 agonist ivuxolimab. Receptor source: an adult with an advanced solid tumor such as melanoma, head and neck, liver or kidney cancer.

A word on this clone: A junction boundary mismatches the germline segment, possibly from a read error. V and J are TRBV13 and TRBJ2-6, with 8 bases identical to TRBD2. Germline V gene data show CDR1 as PRHDT and CDR2 as FYEKMQ (reference sequence). The CDR3 sequence is 16 residues long. In DNA form, the CDR3 reads TGTGCCACCGACCGCGGGGGGCGCGGTGGGGCCAACGTCCCGACTTTC. It is translated as CATDRGGRGGANVPTF. Based on the CDR3 plus reference TRBV13 and TRBJ2-6, the full variable domain is AAGVIQSPRHLIKEKRETATLKCYPIPRHDTVYWYQQGPGQDPQFLISFYEKMQSDKGSIPDRFSAQQFSDYHSELNMSSLELGDSALYFCATDRGGRGGANVPTFGAGSRLTVL.

V and J are TRBV4-1 and TRBJ1-1; D is perhaps TRBD1 (5 bases). Trimming took off 6 bases at V and 3 bases at J, with 14 bases between the two ends. Germline CDR1 MGHRA, CDR2 YSYEKL. The CDR3 has 14 residues. CDR3 amino acids: CASSTGQGDTEAFF. The CDR3 coding sequence is TGCGCCAGCAGTACCGGGCAGGGCGACACTGAAGCTTTCTTT.

J is TRBJ2-7 and V is TRBV27; TRBD1 or TRBD2 may be the D gene (6 bases each). CDR3 size: 15 residues. Trimming pared 7 bases from V and 3 bases from J, leaving 19 bases between. CDR1 MNHEY and CDR2 SMNVEV come from the germline V gene (reference sequence). This CDR3 is CASNRGTQGSYEQYF. The CDR3 region has the DNA TGTGCCAGCAACCGGGGGACACAAGGCAGCTACGAGCAGTACTTC.

This chain joins TRBV27 and TRBJ2-1; TRBD2 aligns across 8 bases. Trimming removed 3 bases from V and 6 bases from J; junction bases left unmatched: 1. Germline V gene data show CDR1 as MNHEY and CDR2 as SMNVEV (reference sequence). This CDR3 spans 13 amino acids. The CDR3: CASSFLAGNEQFF. CDR3 bases: TGTGCCAGCAGTTTTCTAGCGGGCAATGAGCAGTTCTTC.

The rearrangement links TRBV5-6 to TRBJ2-7; TRBD2 matches 10 bases. This CDR3 region has 11 residues. Per germline, CDR1 SGHDT and CDR2 YYEEEE. This chain's CDR3 is CASSAGASGSV. CDR3 nucleotide sequence: TGTGCCAGCAGCGCTGGGGCTAGCGGGAGTGTC.

This chain links TRBV5-5 with TRBJ1-5, with 8 nucleotides matching TRBD1. Germline CDR1 reads SGHKS; CDR2 reads YYEKEE (reference sequence). The CDR3 length is 15 residues. V lost 4 bases to trimming and J lost 9 bases; unmatched junction nucleotides: 12. The CDR3 coding sequence is TGTGCCAGCAGCGCTTACAGGGGGGCTGGGGCGCCCCAGCATTTT. It codes for CASSAYRGAGAPQHF.

This chain connects TRBV15 to TRBJ2-7; 8 bases fit TRBD1. The CDR3 loop spans 14 amino acids. Germline CDR1 LNHNV, CDR2 YYDKDF (reference sequence). Trimming at V came to 1 base and at J to 2 bases, leaving 1 base not matched to a gene. CDR3 amino acids: CATSRATGAYEQYF. The CDR3 nucleotides read TGTGCCACCAGCAGAGCGACAGGGGCCTACGAGCAGTACTTC.

The rearrangement uses TRBV5-8 and TRBJ2-7; TRBD2 is a possible D gene (7 bases). The CDR3 has 14 residues. In germline, CDR1 is SGHTS, CDR2 YDEGEE. Trimming stripped 7 bases from V and 2 bases from J, with 16 bases between. Here the CDR3 reads CASGLRGQTYEQYF. The CDR3 DNA reads as TGTGCCAGCGGCCTGCGGGGGCAAACCTACGAGCAGTACTTC. The full variable domain, its missing parts supplied by reference TRBV5-8 and TRBJ2-7, is EAGVTQSPTHLIKTRGQQATLRCSPISGHTSVYWYQQALGLGLQFLLWYDEGEERNRGNFPPRFSGRQFPNYSSELNVNALELEDSALYLCASGLRGQTYEQYFGPGTRLTVT.

The table lists this clone with a count of one. This rearrangement joins TRBV19 to TRBJ1-2, with 12 bases lining up with TRBD1. Germline V gives CDR1 LNHDA, CDR2 SQIVND (reference sequence). The CDR3 is 16 residues long. The ends lost 3 bases at V and 1 base at J; junction bases unmatched: 3. DNA of the CDR3: TGTGCCAGTAGTATTGGGACAGGGGGCTTTAACTATGGCTACACCTTC. This codes for CASSIGTGGFNYGYTF. Full variable domain (rest looked up from reference TRBV19 and TRBJ1-2): DGGITQSPKYLFRKEGQNVTLSCEQNLNHDAMYWYRQDPGQGLRLIYYSQIVNDFQKGDIAEGYSVSREKKESFPLTVTSAQKNPTAFYLCASSIGTGGFNYGYTFGSGTRLTVV.

This chain uses TRBV7-6 with TRBJ2-7, with TRBD1 identical over 10 bases. Germline V lookup: CDR1 SGHVS, CDR2 FNYEAQ. The CDR3 extends over 15 amino acids. The junction had 5 bases not matched to a gene; V was cut back by 1 base and J by 5 bases. The CDR3 nucleotides are TGTGCCAGCAGCTTAGGTGGGACAGGGGCCCACGAGCAGTACTTC. The encoded protein is CASSLGGTGAHEQYF.

The V and J genes are TRBV4-1 and TRBJ2-5, with D tentatively TRBD2 (6 bases). V was clipped by 1 base and J by 9 bases, with 18 bases between them. The CDR3 consists of 15 residues. The germline V gene encodes CDR1 MGHRA and CDR2 YSYEKL. Here the CDR3 reads CASSQGIAEGRAQYF. CDR3 nucleotide sequence: TGCGCCAGCAGCCAAGGAATTGCGGAGGGTAGGGCCCAGTACTTC.

DNA of the CDR3: TGTGCCAGCAGTCAATCGGGGGGGGGTCTGATTGAAGCTTTCTTT. Translation: CASSQSGGGLIEAFF. The rearrangement joins TRBV6-4 to TRBJ1-1; TRBD1 is a possible D gene (5 bases). Trimming took off 5 bases at V and 7 bases at J, with 20 bases between the two ends. The germline V gene encodes CDR1 MRHNA and CDR2 SNTAGT. There are 15 residues in the CDR3.

The J gene is TRBJ2-2, the V gene TRBV27; 7 nucleotides line up with TRBD1. With V trimmed by 6 bases and J by 4 bases, 11 bases remained unmatched. Germline CDR1 is MNHEY and CDR2 is SMNVEV (reference sequence). The CDR3 sequence is 16 residues long. In nucleotides, the CDR3 is TGTGCCAGCAGAAAGGCTGGACAGGACCTCACCGGGGAGCTGTTTTTT. It yields the protein CASRKAGQDLTGELFF.

As concerns this clone: Additional DNA sequences in this sample encode the identical CDR3. The genes are TRBV30 and TRBJ2-5, with D hard to call. The CDR3 has 11 residues. V lost 0 bases and J lost 5, with 4 bases in between. In germline, CDR1 is GTSNPN, CDR2 SVGIG (reference sequence). The CDR3 spells CAWSVGETQYF. In DNA form, the CDR3 reads TGTGCCTGGAGTGTAGGTGAGACCCAGTACTTC.

This chain links TRBV7-2 with TRBJ2-7; TRBD2 might be the D (6 bases). V was cut by 1 base and J by 4 bases, with 14 bases left in between. Germline CDR1 reads SGHTA; CDR2 reads FQGNSA. CDR3 length: 15 residues. Written as DNA, the CDR3 is TGTGCCAGCAGCTTAGGGTTAGCGGTGACTTACGAGCAGTACTTC. Translating it yields CASSLGLAVTYEQYF.

The V and J genes are TRBV11-2 and TRBJ1-2, with D hard to call. Trimming shortened V by 0 bases and J by 4 bases, and 18 bases separated the two germline ends. This CDR3 contains 17 residues. The V gene's germline CDR1 is SGHAT and CDR2 FQNNGV. CDR3 bases: TGTGCCAGCAGCTTAGACCAACAGACACAGACTTTCTATGGCTACACCTTC. This translates into CASSLDQQTQTFYGYTF. Full variable domain (rest looked up from reference TRBV11-2 and TRBJ1-2): EAGVAQSPRYKIIEKRQSVAFWCNPISGHATLYWYQQILGQGPKLLIQFQNNGVVDDSQLPKDRFSAERLKGVDSTLKIQPAKLEDSAVYLCASSLDQQTQTFYGYTFGSGTRLTVV.

The table lists this clone with a count of one. The chain has TRBV7-2 and TRBJ2-1; the D is unclear. CDR3 size: 15 residues. Trimming removed 1 base from V and 0 bases from J, with 7 bases in between. CDR1 is SGHTA, CDR2 FQGNSA, per germline. CDR3 loop: CASSLDGVSYNEQFF. CDR3 nucleotide sequence: TGTGCCAGCAGCTTAGATGGGGTCTCCTACAATGAGCAGTTCTTC. Filled out from reference TRBV7-2 and TRBJ2-1, the complete variable domain reads GAGVSQSPSNKVTEKGKDVELRCDPISGHTALYWYRQSLGQGLEFLIYFQGNSAPDKSGLPSDRFSAERTGGSVSTLTIQRTQQEDSAVYLCASSLDGVSYNEQFFGPGTRLTVL.

This sequence joins TRBV27 and TRBJ2-7; 7 nucleotides match TRBD2. In germline, CDR1 is MNHEY, CDR2 SMNVEV (reference sequence). V gave up 1 base and J gave up 5 bases; unmatched junction bases: 11. This CDR3 comprises 16 residues. The CDR3 DNA follows: TGTGCCAGCAGTTTATTTCCGGAGACTAGCCGCAACGAGCAGTACTTC. This translates into CASSLFPETSRNEQYF.

The chain joins TRBV6-6 to TRBJ1-1; 8 positions match TRBD1. The CDR3 extends over 14 amino acids. CDR1 and CDR2 from the germline V gene are MNHNY and SVGAGI (reference sequence). The junction had 1 base not matched to a gene; V was cut back by 0 bases and J by 4 bases. CDR3 sequence (DNA): TGTGCCAGCAGTTACTCAACAGGGGGCACTGAAGCTTTCTTT. Residues: CASSYSTGGTEAFF.

V gene TRBV5-4 combines with J gene TRBJ2-7, with 7 bases fitting TRBD2. Trimming took 4 bases from V and 0 from J; bases not matched to a gene: 10. The V gene's germline CDR1 is SGHNT and CDR2 YYREEE (reference sequence). This CDR3 has 16 residues. CDR3 DNA: TGTGCCAGCAGCCCGGGTGGGACTAAGAGCTCCTACGAGCAGTACTTC. This gives the protein CASSPGGTKSSYEQYF.

The V gene is TRBV14, the J gene TRBJ1-2; possibly TRBD1 for D (6 bases). V was shortened by 4 bases and J by 7 bases, with 19 bases between the two germline ends. This CDR3 comprises 15 residues. Germline CDR1 reads SGHDN; CDR2 reads FVKESK. The CDR3: CASSPDRLRSGGYTF. In DNA form, the CDR3 reads TGTGCCAGCAGCCCAGACAGGCTCCGCTCTGGTGGCTACACCTTC.

V is TRBV10-3 and J is TRBJ2-7; TRBD1 matches 7 bases. CDR1 ENHRY and CDR2 SYGVKD come from the germline V gene. This CDR3 contains 16 residues. J lost 1 base, V lost 3 bases, and 9 bases had no gene match. The CDR3 is CAISDHDRAPSYEQYF. The CDR3 DNA sequence: TGTGCCATCAGTGACCATGACAGGGCCCCTTCCTACGAGCAGTACTTC.

J is TRBJ1-1 and V is TRBV21-1. TRBV21-1 is annotated as a pseudogene. The CDR3 is made up of 12 amino acids. CDR3 region: CASPSLNTEAFF. The CDR3 coding sequence is TGTGCCAGCCCCTCATTAAACACTGAAGCTTTCTTT.

The rearrangement uses TRBV11-2 and TRBJ1-1, with 7 nucleotides matching TRBD1. Germline lookup yields CDR1 SGHAT and CDR2 FQNNGV. The V and J ends lost 6 bases and 4 bases, in that order; junction bases with no gene match: 8. The CDR3 has 14 residues. CDR3 region: CASRLLQGFTEAFF. Written as DNA, the CDR3 is TGTGCCAGCAGATTGTTACAGGGGTTCACTGAAGCTTTCTTT.

The chain uses TRBV14 and TRBJ2-5; 8 bases are shared with TRBD2. Germline V CDR1 and CDR2: SGHDN, FVKESK. V shed 2 bases, J shed 0 bases, and the junction held 5 bases outside the gene matches. This CDR3 spans 16 amino acids. In DNA, the CDR3 is TGTGCCAGCAGCCAATACCTAGCGGGCTACCAAGAGACCCAGTACTTC. Amino acid sequence: CASSQYLAGYQETQYF.

This sequence joins TRBV18 and TRBJ2-7; D unclear. Germline CDR1 reads KGHSH; CDR2 reads LQKENI. V was trimmed by 3 bases and J by 5 bases, leaving 11 bases between them. The CDR3 extends over 13 amino acids. The CDR3: CASSPPGLDEQYF. The CDR3, as DNA: TGTGCCAGCTCACCCCCTGGGCTCGACGAGCAGTACTTC.

This sequence joins TRBV4-3 and TRBJ1-4; D gene unclear. V was clipped by 3 bases and J by 8 bases, with 16 bases between them. The CDR3 runs 15 residues. CDR1 is LGHNA, CDR2 YSLEER, per germline. The CDR3 nucleotides are TGCGCCAGCAGCCAGGGCCCGGGTTCGGGCGAAAAACTGTTTTTT. Translated: CASSQGPGSGEKLFF.

The rearrangement uses TRBV5-1 and TRBJ1-2; D is unclear. V was shortened by 0 bases and J by 2 bases, with 14 bases between the two germline ends. CDR3 length: 16 amino acids. Per germline, CDR1 SGHRS and CDR2 YFSETQ. In DNA, the CDR3 is TGCGCCAGCAGCTTGGCGGGCCCCGGCAGGAACTATGGCTACACCTTC. It specifies CASSLAGPGRNYGYTF.

The rearrangement links TRBV21-1 to TRBJ2-7; the tabulated D call, TRBD1, remains unverified against the DNA. TRBV21-1 is flagged as a pseudogene. The CDR3 length is 16 residues. CDR3 in DNA: TGTGCCAGCAGCAAAGAAGGGACAGGCCGCTCCTACGAGCAGTACTTC. The encoded protein is CASSKEGTGRSYEQYF.

This sequence joins TRBV25-1 and TRBJ1-6, with D unclear. Trimming removed 4 bases from V and 3 bases from J, with 4 bases in between. CDR1 is MGHDK, CDR2 SYGVNS, per germline. The CDR3 runs 13 residues. The CDR3 here is CASSGGYNSPLHF. The CDR3 DNA is TGTGCCAGCAGTGGGGGCTATAATTCACCCCTCCACTTT.